The present TCR beta chain was sequenced within a study of identical twins. This CDR3 contains 16 residues. The V and J ends lost 0 bases and 8 bases respectively, with 19 bases between them. Germline lookup yields CDR1 LGHNA and CDR2 YNFKEQ. Using its own MiXCR run on the 5' RACE reads, TCRdb lists one record per CDR3 protein. Of hundreds of thousands of distinct CDR3 sequences in the sample, around 6% were seen once. Sequencing used naive T cells sorted from blood. This chain links TRBV4-2 with TRBJ1-2, with no clear D. The sequence was obtained from a man younger than 35 in good health. CDR3 DNA: TGTGCCAGCAGCCAAGATCATCCGGGTGGGGAACGCGGCTACACCTTC. It translates to CASSQDHPGGERGYTF.